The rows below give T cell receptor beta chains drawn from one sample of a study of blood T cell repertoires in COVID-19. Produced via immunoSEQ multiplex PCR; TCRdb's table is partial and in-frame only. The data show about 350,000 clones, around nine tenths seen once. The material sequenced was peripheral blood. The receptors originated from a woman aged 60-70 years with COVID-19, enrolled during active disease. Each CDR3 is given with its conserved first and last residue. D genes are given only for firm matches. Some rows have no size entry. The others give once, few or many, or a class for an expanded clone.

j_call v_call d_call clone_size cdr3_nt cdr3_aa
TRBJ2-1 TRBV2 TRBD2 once TGTGCCAGCAGTGGGGCTAGCGGGGAGCGATACAATGAGCAGTTCTTC CASSGASGERYNEQFF
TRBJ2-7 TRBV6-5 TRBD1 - TGTGCCGGACGACAGGGCCTGTCCTACGAGCAGTACTTC CAGRQGLSYEQYF
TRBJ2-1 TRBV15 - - TGTGCCACCAGCATAGCAACCTACAATGAGCAGTTCTTC CATSIATYNEQFF
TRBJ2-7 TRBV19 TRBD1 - TGTGCCAGTAGTCCTCCCCGGGACAGGGGTACCTACGAGCAGTACTTC CASSPPRDRGTYEQYF
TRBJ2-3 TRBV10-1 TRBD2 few TGCGCCAGCAGTGACCGGGACTACCGAGATACGCAGTATTTT CASSDRDYRDTQYF
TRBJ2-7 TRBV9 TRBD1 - TGTGCCAGCAGCGAGTCGGGACAGGGCTACGAGCAGTACTTC CASSESGQGYEQYF
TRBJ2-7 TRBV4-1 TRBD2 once TGCGCCAGCAGCCTTAGGACTAGCGGGAACGAGCAGTACTTC CASSLRTSGNEQYF
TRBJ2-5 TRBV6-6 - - TGTGCCAGCAGCCAGGCGGAGACCCAGTACTTC CASSQAETQYF
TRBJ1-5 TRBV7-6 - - TGTGCCAGCAGCTTAGCGGGAGGCAATCAGCCCCAGCATTTT CASSLAGGNQPQHF
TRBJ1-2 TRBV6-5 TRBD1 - TGTGCCAGTGTACTGGGACAGCACTATGGCTACACCTTC CASVLGQHYGYTF
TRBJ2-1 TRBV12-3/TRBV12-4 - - TGTGCCAGCAGTTCTAGCTCGGATGAGCAGTTCTTC CASSSSSDEQFF
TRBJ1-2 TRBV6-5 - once TGTGCCAGCACAGGCCCGTATGGCTACACCTTC CASTGPYGYTF
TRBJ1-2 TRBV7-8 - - TGTGCCAGCAGCTCTCGGACATCACTCGGCTACACCTTC CASSSRTSLGYTF
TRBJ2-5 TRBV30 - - TGTGCCTGGAGCCCCCCCCGGGGAGGACCTATTGAGACCCAGTACTTC CAWSPPRGGPIETQYF
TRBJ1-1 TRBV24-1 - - TGTGCCACCAGTGATTCCAGGGGTACTGAAGCTTTCTTT CATSDSRGTEAFF
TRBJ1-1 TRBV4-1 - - TGCGCCAGCAGCCAAGAATGGGGCGTTTGGACTGAAGCTTTCTTT CASSQEWGVWTEAFF
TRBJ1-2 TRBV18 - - TGTGCCAGCTCACCATCTCCGACCACTAAGGATGGCTACACCTTC CASSPSPTTKDGYTF
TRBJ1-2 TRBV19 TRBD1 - TGTGCCAGTACAATACCGGGACAGGGGATGACCTATGGCTACACCTTC CASTIPGQGMTYGYTF
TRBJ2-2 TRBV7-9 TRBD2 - TGTGCCAGCTATCGGAGGCCGGGACTAGCCACCGGGGAGCTGTTTTTT CASYRRPGLATGELFF
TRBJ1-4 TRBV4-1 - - TGCGCCAGCAGCCCAGATCCTACCCGAGCCAGGGACTCTAATGAAAAACTGTTTTTT CASSPDPTRARDSNEKLFF
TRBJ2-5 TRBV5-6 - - TGTGCCAGCAGCCTGACGGCGTTGGCTAGCCTTGAGACCCAGTACTTC CASSLTALASLETQYF
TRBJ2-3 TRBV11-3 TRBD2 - TGTGCCAGCAGCTTTGGAGCGGGGGGCACAGATACGCAGTATTTT CASSFGAGGTDTQYF
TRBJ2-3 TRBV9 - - TGTGCCAGCAGCGGGGGCCCCGATACGCAGTATTTT CASSGGPDTQYF
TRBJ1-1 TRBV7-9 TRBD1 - TGTGCCAGCAGCTTTGCCGCAGGGGGAAGGACTGAAGCTTTCTTT CASSFAAGGRTEAFF
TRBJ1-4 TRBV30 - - TGTGCCTGGAGTACTGTTGTGGGGCTTAATGAAAAACTGTTTTTT CAWSTVVGLNEKLFF
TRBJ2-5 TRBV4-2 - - TGTGCCAGCAGCCAAGATAGAGAGACCCAGTACTTC CASSQDRETQYF
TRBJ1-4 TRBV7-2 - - TGTGCCAGCAGCTTAGTTTCGACAGCTGGGGCCCAGAATGAAAAACTGTTTTTT CASSLVSTAGAQNEKLFF
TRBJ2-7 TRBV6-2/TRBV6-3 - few TGTGCCAGCAGTTACTCTCCGGGGAGCGACGAGCAGTACTTC CASSYSPGSDEQYF
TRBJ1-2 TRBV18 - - TGTGCCAGCTCACTCAGGGCGTCTCGAGGCTACACCTTC CASSLRASRGYTF
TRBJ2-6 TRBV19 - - TGTGCCAGAACCCCAAGCGGTGTCTCTGGGGCCAACGTCCTGACTTTC CARTPSGVSGANVLTF
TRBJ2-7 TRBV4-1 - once TGCGCCAGCAGCCTCCCTGGCGGCTACGAGCAGTACTTC CASSLPGGYEQYF
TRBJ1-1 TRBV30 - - TGTGCCTGGGGGCTCGGTAACACTGAAGCTTTCTTT CAWGLGNTEAFF
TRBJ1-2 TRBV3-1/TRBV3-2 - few TGTGCCAGCAGCCAACAGGGACTCCTTGGCTACACCTTC CASSQQGLLGYTF
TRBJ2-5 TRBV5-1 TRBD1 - TGCGCCAGCAGCAACGGACAGGGAGAGACCCAGTACTTC CASSNGQGETQYF
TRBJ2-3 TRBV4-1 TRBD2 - TGCGCCAGCAGCCTCGGGGAGGCGGGGGGGCTGGTAGATACGCAGTATTTT CASSLGEAGGLVDTQYF
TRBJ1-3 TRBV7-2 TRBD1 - TGTGCCAGCAGTACCCTAGGACAGGGAGGAAACACCATATATTTT CASSTLGQGGNTIYF
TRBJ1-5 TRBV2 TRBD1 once TGTGCCAGCAGAAGGACAGGGGTTGGCAATCAGCCCCAGCATTTT CASRRTGVGNQPQHF
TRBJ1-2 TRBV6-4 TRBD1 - TGTGCCAGCAAAGAATCCGGGACAGACGACTATGGCTACACCTTC CASKESGTDDYGYTF
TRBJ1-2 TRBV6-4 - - TGTGCCAGCAGCGCGTCGGGGGGCAATGGCTACACCTTC CASSASGGNGYTF
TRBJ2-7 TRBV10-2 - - TGCGCCAGCAGTGTGATACCGGGACTGAGCTCCTACGAGCAGTACTTC CASSVIPGLSSYEQYF